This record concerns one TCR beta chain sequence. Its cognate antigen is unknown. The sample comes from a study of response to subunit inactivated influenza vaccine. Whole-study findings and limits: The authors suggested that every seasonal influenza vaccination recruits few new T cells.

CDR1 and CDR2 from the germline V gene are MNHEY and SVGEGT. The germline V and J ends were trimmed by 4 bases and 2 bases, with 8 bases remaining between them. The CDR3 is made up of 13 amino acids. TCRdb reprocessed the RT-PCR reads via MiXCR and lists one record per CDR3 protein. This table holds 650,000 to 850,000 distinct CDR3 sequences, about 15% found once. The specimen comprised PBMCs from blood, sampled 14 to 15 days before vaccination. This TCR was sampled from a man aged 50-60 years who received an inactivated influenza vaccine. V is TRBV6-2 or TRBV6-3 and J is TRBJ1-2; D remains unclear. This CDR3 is CASSSPKNYGYTF. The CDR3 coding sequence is TGTGCCAGCAGTTCCCCGAAAAACTATGGCTACACCTTC.